This T cell receptor beta chain emerged from a study of blood T cell repertoires in COVID-19. In the original analysis: Amplifying reference gene primers gave estimates of nucleated cell counts. Sequenced by immunoSEQ multiplex PCR; TCRdb stores in-frame clones only, minus some. Clone size and the V and J calls come from that table; the DNA yielded D and trimming. The data hold a few hundred thousand clones, with about 87% observed a single time. Trimming left V 3 bases short and J 10 bases short, with 24 bases between. This CDR3 contains 16 residues. In germline, CDR1 is SGHNT, CDR2 YYREEE (reference sequence).

This TCR derives from a woman aged 50 to 60 who had recovered from COVID-19. The V and J genes are TRBV5-4 and TRBJ2-3; D may be TRBD2 (6 bases). Sequenced: PBMCs or T cells enriched from blood (not recorded which). Here the CDR3 reads CASSSDSPGTSSAQYF. CDR3 nucleotide sequence: TGTGCCAGCAGCTCTGACAGTCCCGGGACTTCCTCGGCGCAGTATTTT. The full variable domain, rest sourced from reference TRBV5-4 and TRBJ2-3, is ETGVTQSPTHLIKTRGQQVTLRCSSQSGHNTVSWYQQALGQGPQFIFQYYREEENGRGNFPPRFSGLQFPNYSSELNVNALELDDSALYLCASSSDSPGTSSAQYFGPGTRLTVL.